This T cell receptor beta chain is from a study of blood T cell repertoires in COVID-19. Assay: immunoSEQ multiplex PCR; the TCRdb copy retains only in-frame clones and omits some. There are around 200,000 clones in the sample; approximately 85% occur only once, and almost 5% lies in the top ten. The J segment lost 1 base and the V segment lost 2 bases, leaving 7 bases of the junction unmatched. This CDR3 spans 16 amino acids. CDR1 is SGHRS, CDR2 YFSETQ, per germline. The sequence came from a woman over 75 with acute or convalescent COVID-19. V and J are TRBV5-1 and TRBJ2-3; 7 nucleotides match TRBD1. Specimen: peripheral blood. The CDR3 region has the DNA TGCGCCAGCAGCTTTACAGGGGTCGTTGGCACAGATACGCAGTATTTT. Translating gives CASSFTGVVGTDTQYF. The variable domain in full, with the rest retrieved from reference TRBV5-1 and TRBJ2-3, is KAGVTQTPRYLIKTRGQQVTLSCSPISGHRSVSWYQQTPGQGLQFLFEYFSETQRNKGNFPGRFSGRQFSNSRSEMNVSTLELGDSALYLCASSFTGVVGTDTQYFGPGTRLTVL.